A selection of T cell receptor beta chains follows, all from one sample in a study of neurological immune-mediated disorders. A single record per CDR3 protein comes from TCRdb applying MiXCR to the 5' RACE reads. The sample has about 60,000 distinct CDR3 sequences, approximately 4.1% seen once. The specimen was PBMCs. The source is a man aged 45-60 years with multiple sclerosis. Both conserved end residues are part of each CDR3. The order of the fields is V gene, D gene, J gene, clone size, CDR3 DNA, CDR3 protein. A D gene is named only where the DNA matches it firmly. Clone size, where shown, is once, few, many, or a class for clones that have expanded.

TRBV7-6	.	TRBJ2-7	many	TGTGCCAGCAGCTTAGCGGACCGGTACGAGCAGTACTTC	CASSLADRYEQYF
TRBV29-1	TRBD1	TRBJ2-5	many	TGCAGCGTGGAGACAGGGGGGCCAGAGACCCAGTACTTC	CSVETGGPETQYF
TRBV6-6	.	TRBJ1-1	many	TGTGCCAGCGTCGGGCCCTCGAGGAAAGCTTTCTTT	CASVGPSRKAFF
TRBV30	TRBD1	TRBJ1-4	.	TGTGCCCTCAGCCGGGACAGGAACGAAAAACTGTTTTTT	CALSRDRNEKLFF
TRBV27	TRBD1	TRBJ1-6	.	TGTGCCAGCAGTTTATCTACAGGGGGCGGCTCACCCCTCAACTTT	CASSLSTGGGSPLNF
TRBV2	.	TRBJ2-7	.	TGTGCCAGCCGCGACAGGACCTACGAGCAGTACTTC	CASRDRTYEQYF
TRBV27	TRBD1	TRBJ2-7	many	TGTGCCAGCAGTTTAAGGGGGCACGGCACCTACGAGCAGTACTTC	CASSLRGHGTYEQYF
TRBV4-1	.	TRBJ2-7	many	TGCGCCAGCAGCCAATGGCTAGCATTCTACGAGCAGTACTTC	CASSQWLAFYEQYF
TRBV7-3	.	TRBJ2-7	many	TGTGCCAGCAGCTTAGGATTGGGTCCCTACGAGCAGTACTTC	CASSLGLGPYEQYF
TRBV20-1	.	TRBJ2-7	few	TGCAGTGCTAGAGAGGTTGGGCATAGGTACGAGCAGTACTTC	CSAREVGHRYEQYF
TRBV7-8	.	TRBJ2-3	.	TGTGCCAGCAGCTTAGCCCCCAGGGGCACAGATACGCAGTATTTT	CASSLAPRGTDTQYF
TRBV7-2	.	TRBJ2-5	few	TGTTCCAGCAGCATACAAAGTGAAGAGACCCAGTACTTC	CSSSIQSEETQYF
TRBV4-1	.	TRBJ1-5	few	TGCGCCAGCAGCCAGGGCTTTGACCGACTCAATCAGCCCCAGAATTTT	CASSQGFDRLNQPQNF
TRBV4-1	.	TRBJ2-3	many	TGCGCCAGCAGCCTTGGGTTTTATCAGGGCACAGATACGCAGTATTTT	CASSLGFYQGTDTQYF
TRBV28	.	TRBJ2-7	many	TGTGCCAGCACTTTGGGAGAGGGGATTTACGAGCAGTACTTC	CASTLGEGIYEQYF
TRBV28	.	TRBJ2-5	many	TGTGCCAGCAGTTTTAGGGCTCAATGGGAGACCCAGTACTTC	CASSFRAQWETQYF
TRBV20-1	TRBD2	TRBJ2-3	many	TGCAGTGCCCTCGTACCACCGACTAGCGGGACTAAAGATACGCAGTATTTT	CSALVPPTSGTKDTQYF
TRBV20-1	.	TRBJ2-7	many	TGCAGTGCTAGAGATCGAGTAACAGGGATAGTGCAGTACTTC	CSARDRVTGIVQYF
TRBV20-1	TRBD1	TRBJ2-7	many	TGCAGTGCTAGGATCCCGGGACAGTATTCCTACGAGCAGTACTTC	CSARIPGQYSYEQYF
TRBV5-1	.	TRBJ2-1	few	TGCGCCAGCAGCTTGGGACGGGGCATTCGGGACAATGAGCAGTTCTTC	CASSLGRGIRDNEQFF
TRBV6-5	TRBD1	TRBJ2-7	many	TGTGCCAGCAGTAGCGCCCGCCGGACAGGGCTCGACGAGCAGTACTTC	CASSSARRTGLDEQYF
TRBV12-3/TRBV12-4	.	TRBJ2-5	.	TGTGCCAGCACCAGTCAAGCAGGGGTTGGTGGCGGAGAGACCCAGTACTTC	CASTSQAGVGGGETQYF
TRBV4-1	TRBD1	TRBJ1-2	many	TGCGCCAGCAGCCATCCGGACAGGGACGTGATCTATGGCTACACCTTC	CASSHPDRDVIYGYTF
TRBV6-2/TRBV6-3	TRBD2	TRBJ2-3	.	TGTGCCAGCAACCCGGAGAGGGGACTAAACACAGATACGCAGTATTTT	CASNPERGLNTDTQYF
TRBV20-1	.	TRBJ1-5	many	TGCAGTGCTCGGGACTGGAGTGGCAATCAGCCCCAGCATTTT	CSARDWSGNQPQHF
TRBV10-2	TRBD2	TRBJ2-3	many	TGCGCCAGCAAGTCAGCGGGGAGCACAGATACGCAGTATTTT	CASKSAGSTDTQYF
TRBV29-1	.	TRBJ2-1	many	TGCAGCGTTGGCAAGGATTTTGAGCAGTTCTTC	CSVGKDFEQFF
TRBV20-1	.	TRBJ1-5	many	TGCAGTCTGAAATCGGGATCGAGCAATCAGCCCCAGCATTTT	CSLKSGSSNQPQHF
TRBV2	.	TRBJ2-1	many	TGTGCCAGCGAAGCCGGAAGCTCCTACAATGAGCAGTTCTTC	CASEAGSSYNEQFF
TRBV7-8	TRBD2	TRBJ2-3	many	TGTGCCAGCAGCCCAGTGGGAGGGTGGACAGATACGCAGTATTTT	CASSPVGGWTDTQYF
TRBV4-1	.	TRBJ1-5	.	TGCGCCAGCAGCCAAGATAGTAGGTGGCCCCAGCATTTT	CASSQDSRWPQHF
TRBV7-8	TRBD2	TRBJ2-7	many	TGTGCCAGCAGCTTAGCGATACTAGCGGTGTCCTACGAGCAGTACTTC	CASSLAILAVSYEQYF
TRBV12-3/TRBV12-4	.	TRBJ2-7	many	TGTGCCAGCAGTTTCGAGCTCTCCGAGCAGTACTTC	CASSFELSEQYF
TRBV7-2	.	TRBJ2-3	few	TGTGCCAGCAGCTTGGGGACGCCTAGAACAGATACGCAGTATTTT	CASSLGTPRTDTQYF
TRBV7-9	TRBD2	TRBJ2-1	few	TGTGCCAGCAGCTTGGCTAGCGGGAGACTCAATGAGCAGTTCTTC	CASSLASGRLNEQFF
TRBV20-1	.	TRBJ2-5	many	TGCAGTACGACAGCCCACCAAGAGACCCAGTACTTC	CSTTAHQETQYF
TRBV12-3/TRBV12-4	.	TRBJ1-3	many	TGTGCCAGCAGTCCCGGGTTTTCCTCAAACACCATATATTTT	CASSPGFSSNTIYF
TRBV14	TRBD2	TRBJ2-3	.	TGTGCCAGCAGCCATTGGACTAGAAGCACAGATACGCAGTATTTT	CASSHWTRSTDTQYF
TRBV9	TRBD1	TRBJ1-5	many	TGTGCCAGCAGCGTTGGGACAGGGTTTAATCAGCCCCAGCATTTT	CASSVGTGFNQPQHF
TRBV7-9	.	TRBJ2-1	many	TGTGCCAGCAGCCCCCGGGGGAACTCCTACAATGAGCAGTTCTTC	CASSPRGNSYNEQFF
TRBV7-9	.	TRBJ1-1	many	TGTGCCAGCAGCTACAGGAGGGACACTGAAGCTTTCTTT	CASSYRRDTEAFF
TRBV5-6	.	TRBJ2-3	many	TGTGCCAGCAGCCCCGACTTACAAAGCACAGATACGCAGTATTTT	CASSPDLQSTDTQYF